This T cell receptor (beta chain) emerged from a study of cytomegalovirus exposure and HLA in healthy donors listed by TCRdb under 2017. As for the study more broadly: The roughly 650 repertoires of the first cohort and the 120 validation repertoires were produced on the same platform, according to a later analysis. The study was designed to test whether signatures of past pathogen exposure could be identified by cataloging public T cell receptors. In addition to the first cohort of 666 subjects, a separate validation cohort of 120 different subjects was used. To predict cytomegalovirus infection status, the study brought together high-throughput TCR immunosequencing, statistical association of individual TCRs with disease status, and machine learning.

The method behind the library was the immunoSEQ multiplex PCR assay. As for the authors' bioinformatics: A statistical classification framework was built for diagnosing cytomegalovirus status from the catalog of TCR beta chain sequences. TCRdb holds this immuneACCESS table with in-frame rearrangements only. Some clones are missing; in checked studies, unresolved V genes explain under half, and the rest has no known cause. That table furnishes V, J and clone size, whereas the DNA furnished D and trimming. The sample records 200,000 to 250,000 clones, around nine tenths of which are singletons. The ten largest clones take up 2.6% of the sample. Of note for this clone: Its antigen specificity is not known. Base qualities are missing; no much larger clone stands one base away.

Beyond this particular receptor, the publication reports: While some public TCRs were present in many individuals, most TCR sequences turned up only very rarely across donors. Of the cluster scores, 90% to 95% were above 0 in a later analysis, which found that TCRs clustered in the first cohort also tended to co-occur in the 90 to 150 validation repertoires. In vitro tests confirmed that three of the cytomegalovirus-associated TCR beta chains recognize cytomegalovirus antigens. The study listed 164 TCR beta chains as associated with cytomegalovirus. The authors suggested that the approach could potentially be generalized to other disease states and immunological phenotypes. The classifier was reported to diagnose cytomegalovirus status with high specificity and sensitivity in both the original cohort and the validation cohort. All 120 or so repertoires were used to score co-occurrence in the validation cohort in a later analysis, because that analysis had no HLA typing for the cohort.

Sequences SGDLS (CDR1) and YYNGEE (CDR2) are obtained from the germline V gene. Reading from cysteine to phenylalanine, the CDR3 counts 16 amino acids. Solely the CDR3 DNA is kept, with 48 bases framed from the first base. The V and J ends are trimmed by 1 base and 6 bases, leaving 18 bases between them. The donors belonged to the validation cohort of approximately 130 subjects, which was separate from the roughly 700-subject first cohort. The source is a man between 18 and 29 years old in good health and CMV-seronegative. Recombination connected TRBV9 to TRBJ2-3, with TRBD1 tentatively as D gene (6 bases match). Material for sequencing was PBMCs. The DNA sequence is given as TGTGCCAGCAGCGTACGGACAGCCGACTTCGGGGATACGCAGTATTTT. This codes for CASSVRTADFGDTQYF.